This is a list of T cell receptor beta chains from one sample in a study of blood T cell repertoires in COVID-19. Here immunoSEQ multiplex PCR was the method, and the copy in TCRdb shows in-frame clones only, minus some. This sample has around 280,000 clones, with almost 90% found just once. What was sequenced was peripheral blood. The receptors here all came from a woman between 25 and 40 years old with COVID-19, enrolled during active disease. Each CDR3 is given with its conserved first and last residue. The order of the fields is V gene, clone size, D gene, J gene, CDR3 DNA, CDR3 protein. D genes are given only for firm matches. Only part of the rows carry a size: once, few, many, or a class if the clone is expanded.

v_call: TRBV28; clone_size: NA; d_call: TRBD1; j_call: TRBJ1-4; cdr3_nt: TGTGCCAGCAGTTCATCGGGACAGGGAGATAATGAAAAACTGTTTTTT; cdr3_aa: CASSSSGQGDNEKLFF
v_call: TRBV7-6; clone_size: NA; d_call: TRBD1; j_call: TRBJ1-4; cdr3_nt: TGTGCCAGCAGCTCCCTGGACAGGGCTGTTGGAAAACTGTTTTTT; cdr3_aa: CASSSLDRAVGKLFF
v_call: TRBV4-1; clone_size: NA; d_call: TRBD1; j_call: TRBJ2-3; cdr3_nt: TGCGCCAGCAGCCAAGATTCGACAGGGCGCACAGATACGCAGTATTTT; cdr3_aa: CASSQDSTGRTDTQYF
v_call: TRBV5-6; clone_size: NA; d_call: NA; j_call: TRBJ2-6; cdr3_nt: TGTGCCAGCAGCATCGGACTGCGCTCTGGGGCCAACGTCCTGACTTTC; cdr3_aa: CASSIGLRSGANVLTF
v_call: TRBV10-3; clone_size: NA; d_call: NA; j_call: TRBJ1-1; cdr3_nt: TGTGCCATCAGTGAGTCGGCGGGGATGAACACTGAAGCTTTCTTT; cdr3_aa: CAISESAGMNTEAFF
v_call: TRBV28; clone_size: NA; d_call: TRBD2; j_call: TRBJ2-1; cdr3_nt: TGTGCCAGCAGTTTATGGTTACTAGCGGGAGGTTTAGACAATGAGCAGTTCTTC; cdr3_aa: CASSLWLLAGGLDNEQFF
v_call: TRBV5-1; clone_size: NA; d_call: TRBD2; j_call: TRBJ2-1; cdr3_nt: TGCGCCAGCAGCTCTGATCGGAGCGGGAGTAAGCAGTTCTTC; cdr3_aa: CASSSDRSGSKQFF
v_call: TRBV5-1; clone_size: NA; d_call: NA; j_call: TRBJ2-7; cdr3_nt: TGCGCCAGCAGCGATACAGGGGGGGCCTACGAGCAGTACTTC; cdr3_aa: CASSDTGGAYEQYF
v_call: TRBV7-9; clone_size: NA; d_call: NA; j_call: TRBJ1-2; cdr3_nt: TGTGCCAGCAGCTCACGGACAGCGAATGGCTACACCTTC; cdr3_aa: CASSSRTANGYTF
v_call: TRBV18; clone_size: NA; d_call: TRBD1; j_call: TRBJ2-1; cdr3_nt: TGTGCCAGCTCACCACGACAGGGGGCCGGCAATGAGCAGTTCTTC; cdr3_aa: CASSPRQGAGNEQFF
v_call: TRBV2; clone_size: NA; d_call: NA; j_call: TRBJ2-1; cdr3_nt: TGTGCCAGTAACAGGGCTCGCGAGCAGTTCTTC; cdr3_aa: CASNRAREQFF
v_call: TRBV6-6; clone_size: NA; d_call: TRBD1; j_call: TRBJ1-5; cdr3_nt: TGTGCCAGCAACCGGGACAGGCCGTATAGCAATCAGCCCCAGCATTTT; cdr3_aa: CASNRDRPYSNQPQHF
v_call: TRBV4-1; clone_size: NA; d_call: TRBD2; j_call: TRBJ2-3; cdr3_nt: TGCGCCAGCAGCCAAGAAGGGACTAACTTATATACGCAGTATTTT; cdr3_aa: CASSQEGTNLYTQYF
v_call: TRBV11-1; clone_size: NA; d_call: TRBD2; j_call: TRBJ2-1; cdr3_nt: TGTGCCAGCAGCCGTAGCGGGAGAGGGTACAATGAGCAGTTCTTC; cdr3_aa: CASSRSGRGYNEQFF
v_call: TRBV6-5; clone_size: NA; d_call: NA; j_call: TRBJ1-1; cdr3_nt: TGTGCCAGCAGTTACAGGGGACAACCCAACACTGAAGCTTTCTTT; cdr3_aa: CASSYRGQPNTEAFF
v_call: TRBV5-1; clone_size: NA; d_call: NA; j_call: TRBJ1-1; cdr3_nt: TGCGCCAGCAGGCCGACAGGAGGAACTGAAGCTTTCTTT; cdr3_aa: CASRPTGGTEAFF
v_call: TRBV27; clone_size: NA; d_call: TRBD1; j_call: TRBJ1-4; cdr3_nt: TGTGCCAGCAGTGCCTTGGACAGGGTAGCTGCTAAACTGTTTTTT; cdr3_aa: CASSALDRVAAKLFF
v_call: TRBV11-1; clone_size: few; d_call: NA; j_call: TRBJ1-2; cdr3_nt: TGTGCCAGCAGCTTAACAGGGACCGGCTATGGCTACACCTTC; cdr3_aa: CASSLTGTGYGYTF
v_call: TRBV9; clone_size: NA; d_call: NA; j_call: TRBJ2-5; cdr3_nt: TGTGCCAGCAGCGAGGAGGGAAGCGAGACCCAGTACTTC; cdr3_aa: CASSEEGSETQYF
v_call: TRBV9; clone_size: NA; d_call: TRBD1; j_call: TRBJ2-7; cdr3_nt: TGTGCCAGCAGCGTAGGGGTCACAGGGGGAGCGCCCTACGAGCAGTACTTC; cdr3_aa: CASSVGVTGGAPYEQYF
v_call: TRBV19; clone_size: NA; d_call: NA; j_call: TRBJ2-1; cdr3_nt: TGTGCCAGTAGATTGAGGGCTTACGGGGACAATGAGCAGTTCTTC; cdr3_aa: CASRLRAYGDNEQFF
v_call: TRBV7-3; clone_size: NA; d_call: NA; j_call: TRBJ2-1; cdr3_nt: TGTGCCAGCAGCTTACGGACAGCCCTCTCCTACAATGAGCAGTTCTTC; cdr3_aa: CASSLRTALSYNEQFF
v_call: TRBV28; clone_size: NA; d_call: NA; j_call: TRBJ1-5; cdr3_nt: TGTGCCAGCAGTTTCTCTGCCGGTAGCAATCAGCCCCAGCATTTT; cdr3_aa: CASSFSAGSNQPQHF
v_call: TRBV5-4; clone_size: NA; d_call: NA; j_call: TRBJ2-1; cdr3_nt: TGTGCCAGCAGATTCGCCCCGGGGTCCTACAATGAGCAGTTCTTC; cdr3_aa: CASRFAPGSYNEQFF
v_call: TRBV10-3; clone_size: NA; d_call: NA; j_call: TRBJ2-1; cdr3_nt: TGTGCCATCAGTCGCGCCGCGCGCGATGAGCAGTTCTTC; cdr3_aa: CAISRAARDEQFF
v_call: TRBV2; clone_size: once; d_call: NA; j_call: TRBJ1-2; cdr3_nt: TGTGCCAGCAGTAGCTCACCTGAAGACTATGGCTACACCTTC; cdr3_aa: CASSSSPEDYGYTF
v_call: TRBV11-2; clone_size: NA; d_call: NA; j_call: TRBJ2-1; cdr3_nt: TGTGCCAGCAGCTTCGCCGGACAGCGCAATGAGCAGTTCTTC; cdr3_aa: CASSFAGQRNEQFF
v_call: TRBV28; clone_size: NA; d_call: NA; j_call: TRBJ2-7; cdr3_nt: TGTGCCAGCATGACAGGCCCGCTCCCGCAGTACTTC; cdr3_aa: CASMTGPLPQYF
v_call: TRBV28; clone_size: NA; d_call: TRBD1; j_call: TRBJ1-4; cdr3_nt: TGTGCCAGCAGTTTGGTGGGGACAGGGAATGAAAAACTGTTTTTT; cdr3_aa: CASSLVGTGNEKLFF
v_call: TRBV4-3; clone_size: NA; d_call: TRBD1; j_call: TRBJ2-4; cdr3_nt: TGCGCCAGCAGCCAAGTACAGGGGGGCATTCAGTACTTC; cdr3_aa: CASSQVQGGIQYF
v_call: TRBV19; clone_size: NA; d_call: NA; j_call: TRBJ1-5; cdr3_nt: TGTGCCAGTAGCCCCTTGATGGGGGGTGGCAATCAGCCCCAGCATTTT; cdr3_aa: CASSPLMGGGNQPQHF
v_call: TRBV6-4; clone_size: NA; d_call: TRBD2; j_call: TRBJ2-2; cdr3_nt: TGTGCCAGCAGTGACGAGCGGGGAGCGAACACCGGGGAGCTGTTTTTT; cdr3_aa: CASSDERGANTGELFF
v_call: TRBV30; clone_size: NA; d_call: TRBD2; j_call: TRBJ2-1; cdr3_nt: TGTGCCTGGAGTACCGGGACTACCTCCGGGCAGTTCTTC; cdr3_aa: CAWSTGTTSGQFF
v_call: TRBV28; clone_size: NA; d_call: TRBD1; j_call: TRBJ2-5; cdr3_nt: TGTGCCAGCAGCTCGGGACAGGGGGGGAGAGAGACCCAGTACTTC; cdr3_aa: CASSSGQGGRETQYF
v_call: TRBV27; clone_size: NA; d_call: TRBD1; j_call: TRBJ1-1; cdr3_nt: TGTGCCAGCAGTTTGAGAACAGGGGGCGTGTCGGACACTGAAGCTTTCTTT; cdr3_aa: CASSLRTGGVSDTEAFF
v_call: TRBV5-4; clone_size: NA; d_call: NA; j_call: TRBJ1-1; cdr3_nt: TGTGCCAGCAGCTTCGGGACACCTCTGAACACTGAAGCTTTCTTT; cdr3_aa: CASSFGTPLNTEAFF
v_call: TRBV7-3; clone_size: once; d_call: NA; j_call: TRBJ1-1; cdr3_nt: TGTGCCAGCAGCCCCGGGGGAACCACTGAAGCTTTCTTT; cdr3_aa: CASSPGGTTEAFF
v_call: TRBV19; clone_size: NA; d_call: NA; j_call: TRBJ2-4; cdr3_nt: TGTGCCAGTAGTATCCTTTCTAGGAACATTCAGTACTTC; cdr3_aa: CASSILSRNIQYF
v_call: TRBV2; clone_size: NA; d_call: NA; j_call: TRBJ2-2; cdr3_nt: TGTGCTAGCACCCCTTTACAGGCAAGCGGGGAGCTGTTTTTT; cdr3_aa: CASTPLQASGELFF
v_call: TRBV10-1; clone_size: NA; d_call: TRBD1; j_call: TRBJ2-7; cdr3_nt: TGCGCCAGCAGTGAGTCAACAGGGACAGTGGGAGAGCAGTACTTC; cdr3_aa: CASSESTGTVGEQYF
v_call: TRBV7-3; clone_size: NA; d_call: TRBD1; j_call: TRBJ2-1; cdr3_nt: TGTGCCAGCAGTTTCACAGGGGGCGATGAGCAGTTCTTC; cdr3_aa: CASSFTGGDEQFF
v_call: TRBV3-1/TRBV3-2; clone_size: few; d_call: NA; j_call: TRBJ1-2; cdr3_nt: TGTGCCAGCAGCCAAGCAGGGGCGGTCGGCTATGGCTACACCTTC; cdr3_aa: CASSQAGAVGYGYTF
v_call: TRBV28; clone_size: once; d_call: TRBD1; j_call: TRBJ1-5; cdr3_nt: TGTGCCAGCAGTCTCAGGGGGGACAATCAGCCCCAGCATTTT; cdr3_aa: CASSLRGDNQPQHF
v_call: TRBV4-3; clone_size: NA; d_call: NA; j_call: TRBJ2-1; cdr3_nt: TGCGCCAGCAGCCAAGGAGTGGACTCGGTGATACCTGAGCAGTTCTTC; cdr3_aa: CASSQGVDSVIPEQFF
v_call: TRBV7-6; clone_size: NA; d_call: TRBD2; j_call: TRBJ2-5; cdr3_nt: TGTGCCAGCAGCTCCGCGCTGCTAGCGGGGGCTCAAGAGACCCAGTACTTC; cdr3_aa: CASSSALLAGAQETQYF
v_call: TRBV11-2; clone_size: NA; d_call: NA; j_call: TRBJ2-3; cdr3_nt: TGTGCCAGCAGGTCAGGGACATCTAGGGCAGATACGCAGTATTTT; cdr3_aa: CASRSGTSRADTQYF
v_call: TRBV19; clone_size: NA; d_call: NA; j_call: TRBJ1-3; cdr3_nt: TGTGCCAGTAGTATAAGACCACCGGGAGGAAACACCATATATTTT; cdr3_aa: CASSIRPPGGNTIYF
v_call: TRBV4-1; clone_size: NA; d_call: TRBD2; j_call: TRBJ2-7; cdr3_nt: TGCGCCAGCAGCCAAGAAAGCGGGAGCTCCTACGAGCAGTACTTC; cdr3_aa: CASSQESGSSYEQYF
v_call: TRBV27; clone_size: NA; d_call: TRBD1; j_call: TRBJ1-5; cdr3_nt: TGTGCCAGCAGTCTGGGAAAGACAGGGGGTCAGCCCCAGCATTTT; cdr3_aa: CASSLGKTGGQPQHF
v_call: TRBV6-2/TRBV6-3; clone_size: once; d_call: TRBD1; j_call: TRBJ1-1; cdr3_nt: TGTGCCAGCAGCCAGACAGGGAAAACTGAAGCTTTCTTT; cdr3_aa: CASSQTGKTEAFF
v_call: TRBV6-1; clone_size: NA; d_call: NA; j_call: TRBJ2-1; cdr3_nt: TGTGCCAGCACCACTCTCTCCATCAAAGAGCAGTTCTTC; cdr3_aa: CASTTLSIKEQFF
v_call: TRBV6-4; clone_size: NA; d_call: TRBD1; j_call: TRBJ1-5; cdr3_nt: TGTGCCAGCAGCTTCCTAGGACAGGGGGATAGCAATCAGCCCCAGCATTTT; cdr3_aa: CASSFLGQGDSNQPQHF
v_call: TRBV28; clone_size: NA; d_call: NA; j_call: TRBJ2-7; cdr3_nt: TGTGCCAGCAACGCGGTTTCCGACGAGCAGTACTTC; cdr3_aa: CASNAVSDEQYF
v_call: TRBV9; clone_size: NA; d_call: NA; j_call: TRBJ2-7; cdr3_nt: TGTGCCAGCAGCGTAGGAGGGAGCGGTAACCTTTACGAGCAGTACTTC; cdr3_aa: CASSVGGSGNLYEQYF
v_call: TRBV6-5; clone_size: NA; d_call: NA; j_call: TRBJ1-4; cdr3_nt: TGTGCCAGCAGCCCCGCGGGGGCAGGGAATGAAAAACTGTTTTTT; cdr3_aa: CASSPAGAGNEKLFF
v_call: TRBV18; clone_size: once; d_call: TRBD1; j_call: TRBJ1-6; cdr3_nt: TGTGCCAGCTCAACTTCAGGGGGTGTAGGGAATTCACCCCTCCACTTT; cdr3_aa: CASSTSGGVGNSPLHF
v_call: TRBV29-1; clone_size: NA; d_call: TRBD1; j_call: TRBJ1-2; cdr3_nt: TGCAGCGTCGCCCCGGGACAGGGGGTTTACTATGGCTACACCTTC; cdr3_aa: CSVAPGQGVYYGYTF